Below, 22 T cell receptor beta chains from the same sample are listed, as sequenced in a study of blood T cells in healthy people across ages. The authors ran a second PCR of 7 to 11 cycles using a sample-barcoded 5' primer and a J-beta primer mix. In TCRdb, the 5' RACE reads were re-called with MiXCR into one record per CDR3 protein. Found here are about 620,000 distinct CDR3 sequences, 20% to 25% of them singletons; the top ten hold 3% to 4.5%. The sample consisted of blood. These TCRs come from a man between 65 and 85 years old in good health.

This clonotype has more than one count but fewer than ten. V and J are TRBV9 and TRBJ2-1; D gene ambiguous. The J call may be in error: the DNA end matches TRBJ2-5 better. There are 14 residues in the CDR3. Germline CDR1 reads SGDLS; CDR2 reads YYNGEE. The DNA of the CDR3 is TGTGCCAGCAGCGTAGATGGGCAGAAAGAGACCCAGTACTTC. Its protein product is CASSVDGQKETQYF.

This clonotype occurred a few times. The chain combines TRBV30 with TRBJ2-1, with 7 nucleotides matching TRBD2. V trimming: 4 bases; J trimming: 3 bases; junction bases outside the gene matches: 3. The length of the CDR3 is 13 residues. The germline V gene has CDR1 GTSNPN and CDR2 SVGIG (reference sequence). Written as DNA, the CDR3 is TGTGCCTGGAAGCGCGGGAGCTACAATGAGCAGTTCTTC. Amino acid sequence: CAWKRGSYNEQFF. Complete variable domain (other parts from reference TRBV30 and TRBJ2-1): SQTIHQWPATLVQPVGSPLSLECTVEGTSNPNLYWYRQAAGRGLQLLFYSVGIGQISSEVPQNLSASRPQDRQFILSSKKLLLSDSGFYLCAWKRGSYNEQFFGPGTRLTVL.

This clonotype appeared a few times. The chain is built from TRBV7-2 and TRBJ2-3, with TRBD2 matching 8 bases. With 1 base clipped from V and 8 bases from J, the junction kept 8 bases outside the gene matches. Germline CDR1 reads SGHTA; CDR2 reads FQGNSA. This CDR3 comprises 15 residues. CDR3 DNA sequence: TGTGCCAGCAGCTTAGGCACGAGCGGGGGCCGTACGCAGTATTTT. Translation: CASSLGTSGGRTQYF.

This clonotype was seen only a few times. The chain links TRBV6-6 to TRBJ2-3; 7 bases fit TRBD2. CDR1 MNHNY and CDR2 SVGAGI come from the germline V gene (reference sequence). This CDR3 has 13 residues. The J segment lost 6 bases and the V segment lost 10 bases, leaving 10 bases of the junction unmatched. The CDR3 nucleotides read TGTGCCACCTCAGGGCTAGCGGAGGATACGCAGTATTTT. Its protein is CATSGLAEDTQYF.

This clonotype was seen repeatedly, ten times or more. The chain recombines TRBV20-1 with TRBJ1-4; D gene ambiguous. Per germline, CDR1 DFQATT and CDR2 SNEGSKA (reference sequence). With 1 base removed from V and 8 bases from J, the gap between germline ends came to 14 bases. This CDR3 is built from 14 residues. CDR3 nucleotides: TGCAGTGCTAGAGGGTTGAAGGGCGGAGAAAAACTGTTTTTT. Amino acids: CSARGLKGGEKLFF.

This clonotype has only a few counts. A clone one base away is much larger, so this may be a read error. This rearrangement joins TRBV9 to TRBJ2-7; tentatively, D is TRBD2 (5 bases). This CDR3 is 14 amino acids long. Germline values: CDR1 SGDLS, CDR2 YYNGEE. CDR3 nucleotides: TGTGCCAGCATCGTAGGAGGAGATTTCTACGAGCAGTACTTC. This sequence encodes CASIVGGDFYEQYF.

The chain is built from TRBV9 and TRBJ2-5; D unclear. Judging by the DNA end, TRBJ2-7 fits better; the J call may be wrong. CDR3 length equals 14 residues. Germline CDR1 SGDLS, CDR2 YYNGEE. The CDR3: CASSPSRASYEQYF. Written as DNA, the CDR3 is TGTGCCAGCAGCCCCTCTCGGGCTTCTTACGAGCAGTACTTC.

This clonotype was seen many times. At one end the junction does not follow the germline gene, possibly because of a read error. The rearrangement joins TRBV19 to TRBJ1-1; 8 bases line up with TRBD1. Germline assignment: CDR1 LNHDA and CDR2 SQIVND (reference sequence). The CDR3 spans 13 residues. CDR3 protein: CASSPDRGTEAFF. The CDR3 nucleotides are TGCGCCAGCAGCCCTGACAGGGGTACTGAAGCTTTCTTT.

This clonotype came up many times. For the CDR3, the DNA is TGTGCCAGCAGCCGTCGAGAGGGTTCAACTAATGAAAAACTGTTTTTT. It encodes CASSRREGSTNEKLFF. The chain carries TRBV14 and TRBJ1-4; no definite D call. Trimming pared 4 bases from V and 0 bases from J, leaving 12 bases between. CDR1 is SGHDN, CDR2 FVKESK, per germline. CDR3 size: 16 residues.

The chain recombines TRBV10-3 with TRBJ2-3, with 12 nucleotides matching TRBD2. The V and J ends lost 2 bases and 9 bases, in that order; junction bases with no gene match: 6. Germline CDR1 ENHRY, CDR2 SYGVKD. This CDR3 is built from 15 residues. The CDR3 region is CAISERTSGTGTQYF. CDR3 in DNA: TGTGCCATCAGTGAGAGGACTAGCGGGACTGGAACGCAGTATTTT.

This clonotype appeared many times. The chain couples TRBV5-1 to TRBJ2-1, with TRBD1 identical over 8 bases. Trimming cost V 2 bases and J 6 bases; bases outside gene matches: 4. This CDR3 has 14 amino acids. Germline assignment: CDR1 SGHRS and CDR2 YFSETQ. As DNA, the CDR3 is TGCGCCAGCAGCTTCCGGACAGGGTTCAATGAGCAGTTCTTC. As protein: CASSFRTGFNEQFF.

V usage is TRBV12-3 or TRBV12-4 and J usage is TRBJ1-2; TRBD1 matches at 7 bases. V was pared by 8 bases and J by 6 bases, with 3 bases of the junction left unmatched. The CDR3 is 11 residues long. In nucleotides, the CDR3 is TGTGCCAGCGGGACAGCTAATGGCTACACCTTC. This gives the protein CASGTANGYTF.

To note about this clonotype: The junction departs from germline at one end; a sequencing error may be responsible. The chain recombines TRBV28 with TRBJ1-2; 7 nucleotides align to TRBD1. This CDR3 spans 16 amino acids. CDR1 and CDR2 from the germline V gene are MDHEN and SYDVKM. CDR3 bases: TGTGCCGGCAGTTTGGGCTCCGGGACAGATAACTATGGCTACACCTTC. Protein product: CAGSLGSGTDNYGYTF.

This clonotype was found a few times. With a much larger clone just one base away, this may be a read error. V gene TRBV27 combines with J gene TRBJ2-1; D is possibly TRBD1 (5 bases). Trimming took 7 bases from V and 8 from J, leaving 9 bases between them. From germline, CDR1 is MNHEY and CDR2 SMNVEV (reference sequence). The CDR3 runs to 11 residues. As DNA, the CDR3 is TGTGCCAGCAACCAGGGCTATGAGCAGTTCTTC. It codes for CASNQGYEQFF.

The genes are TRBV12-3 or TRBV12-4 and TRBJ2-7, with D unresolved. This CDR3 comprises 13 residues. Trimming took off 5 bases at V and 5 bases at J, with 13 bases between the two ends. Written as DNA, the CDR3 is TGTGCCAGCAGTCCCCGTTTGGTCGACGAGCAGTACTTC. As protein: CASSPRLVDEQYF.

On this clonotype: A junction end diverges from the germline sequence, so it may reflect a read error. V gene TRBV5-1 combines with J gene TRBJ2-7; D is undetermined. The germline gives CDR1 SGHRS, CDR2 YFSETQ. CDR3 length equals 15 residues. CDR3 bases: TGCGCCAGCGGCTTGGAAGGAGTCCAAACCTACGAGCAGTACTTC. Its translation is CASGLEGVQTYEQYF.

This clonotype was seen a few times. The genes are TRBV20-1 and TRBJ2-3; the D is unclear. The CDR3 is 12 amino acids. Germline lookup yields CDR1 DFQATT and CDR2 SNEGSKA (reference sequence). V dropped 5 bases and J dropped 2 bases, with 8 bases sitting between them. CDR3 coding DNA: TGCAGTGCTCCCCAATACACAGATACGCAGTATTTT. Its translation is CSAPQYTDTQYF.

The rearrangement links TRBV5-1 to TRBJ2-1; 8 bases are a match to TRBD2. Per the germline V gene, CDR1 is SGHRS and CDR2 is YFSETQ. The CDR3 consists of 16 residues. The V segment lost 3 bases and the J segment 1 base; nucleotides outside the gene matches: 6. As DNA, the CDR3 is TGCGCCAGCAGCTCGGGAGGGGGGATATCCTACAATGAGCAGTTCTTC. Encoded protein: CASSSGGGISYNEQFF. The whole variable domain, filled in from reference TRBV5-1 and TRBJ2-1, reads KAGVTQTPRYLIKTRGQQVTLSCSPISGHRSVSWYQQTPGQGLQFLFEYFSETQRNKGNFPGRFSGRQFSNSRSEMNVSTLELGDSALYLCASSSGGGISYNEQFFGPGTRLTVL.

This clonotype was detected many times. The CDR3 region is CAISESLGQQAQPQHF. Written as DNA, the CDR3 is TGTGCCATCAGTGAGTCGTTGGGACAGCAGGCTCAGCCCCAGCATTTT. The chain combines TRBV10-3 with TRBJ1-5; 7 nucleotides line up with TRBD1. V shed 0 bases and J 6 bases; nucleotides not matched to a gene: 8. CDR1 and CDR2 (germline): ENHRY, SYGVKD. The CDR3 has 16 amino acids.

The chain recombines TRBV3-1 with TRBJ2-7; either TRBD1 or TRBD2 may supply D (5 bases each). This CDR3 has 12 amino acids. V was pared by 3 bases and J by 5 bases, with 8 bases between. CDR1 LGHDT and CDR2 YNNKEL come from the germline V gene (reference sequence). CDR3 loop: CASSQGPNEQYF. The CDR3 region has the DNA TGTGCCAGCAGCCAGGGACCCAACGAGCAGTACTTC.

This clonotype is a singleton in its sample. The gene calls are TRBV6-6 and TRBJ2-7; D gene unclear. Per the germline V gene, CDR1 is MNHNY and CDR2 is SVGAGI (reference sequence). CDR3 length equals 15 residues. Trimming removed 4 bases at V and 2 bases at J, with 15 bases between. The CDR3 loop is CASSSPLRTAYEQYF. Written as DNA, the CDR3 is TGTGCCAGCAGTTCCCCGTTAAGGACGGCCTACGAGCAGTACTTC.

The genes are TRBV4-2 and TRBJ2-1; the match to TRBD1 covers 8 bases. The J call may not be correct, given that the DNA end is closer to TRBJ2-7. There are 15 residues in the CDR3. In germline, CDR1 is LGHNA, CDR2 YNFKEQ. CDR3 residues: CASSQEGTGNYEQYF. The CDR3 DNA follows: TGTGCCAGCAGCCAAGAGGGGACAGGTAACTACGAGCAGTACTTC.